These 17 T cell receptor beta chains were sequenced from one sample in a study of OX40 agonist ivuxolimab in advanced cancers. Measured with immunoSEQ multiplex PCR; TCRdb has only the in-frame clones, and not every one. The sample gives around 65,000 clones, roughly 90% of which show up once; 15% to 20% is in the top ten. The specimen was CD4+ or CD8+ T cells sorted from blood, collected in a trial of the OX40 agonist ivuxolimab. These receptors were taken from an adult with an advanced solid tumor such as melanoma, head and neck, liver or kidney cancer.

As regards this clone: The DNA is omitted, as the CDR3 cannot be located on it reliably, and the CDR3 follows TCRdb's listing. The J gene is TRBJ2-2, the V gene TRBV28. The CDR3 is 15 residues long, ends included. Germline CDR1 reads MDHEN; CDR2 reads SYDVKM. This CDR3 reads CASSLVMGDTGELFF.

The chain employs TRBV19 and TRBJ2-7; D remains ambiguous. This CDR3 spans 14 amino acids. Germline V gene lookup returns CDR1 LNHDA and CDR2 SQIVND (reference sequence). V dropped 6 bases and J dropped 2 bases, with 14 bases sitting between them. The CDR3 region has the DNA TGTGCCAGTAGCCAAATGGACGTTACCTACGAGCAGTACTTC. Translation: CASSQMDVTYEQYF.

The V gene is TRBV6-5, the J gene TRBJ2-2; maybe TRBD2 (5 bases). The CDR3 consists of 13 residues. The V end lost 5 bases, the J end lost 7 bases, and 11 bases lay between the germline ends. Germline V gene sequence: CDR1 MNHEY, CDR2 SVGAGI. The CDR3 loop is CASSPGADGELFF. For the CDR3, the DNA is TGTGCCAGCAGTCCCGGAGCGGACGGGGAGCTGTTTTTT.

The chain recombines TRBV5-4 with TRBJ2-7; 10 bases map to TRBD1. Germline V gives CDR1 SGHNT, CDR2 YYREEE (reference sequence). The CDR3 is 15 amino acids. V shed 4 bases, J shed 4 bases, and the junction held 8 bases outside the gene matches. The CDR3 bases are TGTGCCAGCAGCGGTGGGGACAGGGGTTCTTACGAGCAGTACTTC. This translates into CASSGGDRGSYEQYF.

V gene TRBV10-1 combines with J gene TRBJ2-5; 7 bases are a match to TRBD1. V lost 10 bases to trimming and J lost 7 bases; unmatched junction nucleotides: 12. In germline, CDR1 is WNHNN, CDR2 SYGVQD (reference sequence). CDR3 length: 13 residues. The CDR3 region is CAIRTGSNGTQYF. The CDR3 DNA reads TGCGCCATCAGGACAGGCTCCAATGGGACCCAGTACTTC.

The gene calls are TRBV7-2 and TRBJ2-5; D possibly corresponds to TRBD2 (6 bases). Trimming cost V 6 bases and J 5 bases, with 13 bases left between them. Germline V gene lookup returns CDR1 SGHTA and CDR2 FQGNSA. The length of the CDR3 is 13 residues. The CDR3 reads CASRQTSWETQYF. CDR3 nucleotide sequence: TGTGCCAGCAGACAGACTAGTTGGGAGACCCAGTACTTC.

The chain joins TRBV7-9 to TRBJ2-1; D not certain. Per the germline V gene, CDR1 is SEHNR and CDR2 is FQNEAQ (reference sequence). V lost 3 bases, J lost 5 bases, and 5 bases lay in between. The CDR3 consists of 12 residues. The CDR3 loop reads CASSLYDNEQFF. DNA of the CDR3: TGTGCCAGCAGCTTGTATGACAATGAGCAGTTCTTC.

This chain connects TRBV11-2 to TRBJ1-4; TRBD1 agrees at 7 bases. The J segment lost 8 bases and the V segment lost 5 bases, leaving 11 bases of the junction unmatched. CDR3 size: 15 residues. CDR1 is SGHAT and CDR2 is FQNNGV in the germline V gene. CDR3 residues: CASSLGQGVREKLFF. In DNA, the CDR3 is TGTGCCAGCAGCCTAGGTCAGGGGGTCCGAGAAAAACTGTTTTTT.

The chain employs TRBV19 and TRBJ1-1; no firm D call. The CDR3 covers 13 residues. The V end lost 6 bases, the J end lost 1 base, and 9 bases lay between the germline ends. CDR1 and CDR2 (germline): LNHDA, SQIVND (reference sequence). The CDR3 DNA reads as TGTGCCAGTAGCTCCACATCGAACACTGAAGCTTTCTTT. Amino acids: CASSSTSNTEAFF.

V gene TRBV6-6 combines with J gene TRBJ2-7, with TRBD1 identical over 8 bases. This CDR3 has 15 residues. V lost 0 bases and J lost 4; bases outside the gene matches: 5. Germline assignment: CDR1 MNHNY and CDR2 SVGAGI (reference sequence). CDR3 in amino acids: CASSYSTGQVYEQYF. In DNA, the CDR3 is TGTGCCAGCAGTTACTCGACGGGACAGGTATACGAGCAGTACTTC.

As to this clone: The same CDR3 also results from other DNA sequences found in this sample. The rearrangement links TRBV6-6 to TRBJ2-7, with 13 bases lining up with TRBD2. The CDR3 covers 16 residues. V lost 5 bases and J lost 5; bases outside the gene matches: 9. Per germline, CDR1 MNHNY and CDR2 SVGAGI (reference sequence). The CDR3 here is CASSIGLAGELDEQYF. CDR3 coding DNA: TGTGCCAGCAGTATTGGACTAGCGGGAGAGTTGGACGAGCAGTACTTC.

This rearrangement joins TRBV28 to TRBJ2-3; perhaps TRBD1 as D (6 bases). The CDR3 spans 15 residues. Germline lookup yields CDR1 MDHEN and CDR2 SYDVKM. Trimming pared 6 bases from V and 8 bases from J, leaving 21 bases between. CDR3 in amino acids: CASSTNVRTVGTQYF. The CDR3 DNA reads TGTGCCAGCAGCACTAATGTCCGGACAGTGGGTACGCAGTATTTT.

This chain uses TRBV7-9 with TRBJ1-1; D is unclear. Trimming removed 5 bases from V and 4 bases from J, with 11 bases in between. Germline V CDR1 and CDR2: SEHNR, FQNEAQ (reference sequence). This CDR3 region has 13 residues. The CDR3 nucleotides are TGTGCCAGCAGCCAACAAGGCGGCACTGAAGCTTTCTTT. Translated: CASSQQGGTEAFF. Based on the CDR3 plus reference TRBV7-9 and TRBJ1-1, the full variable domain is DTGVSQNPRHKITKRGQNVTFRCDPISEHNRLYWYRQTLGQGPEFLTYFQNEAQLEKSRLLSDRFSAERPKGSFSTLEIQRTEQGDSAMYLCASSQQGGTEAFFGQGTRLTVV.

J is TRBJ2-7 and V is TRBV9; D is uncertain. CDR3 length: 14 residues. Germline loops: CDR1 SGDLS, CDR2 YYNGEE. V gave up 0 bases and J gave up 2 bases, with 9 bases separating them. The CDR3 sequence is CASSVEGLPYEQYF. CDR3 nucleotide sequence: TGTGCCAGCAGCGTAGAGGGCTTGCCCTACGAGCAGTACTTC.

A few counts support this clone. The chain joins TRBV13 to TRBJ1-3; unclear D gene. The CDR3 has 16 residues. V lost 4 bases, J lost 0 bases, and 13 bases lay in between. Per the germline V gene, CDR1 is PRHDT and CDR2 is FYEKMQ (reference sequence). The CDR3 spells CASSYHLGDSGNTIYF. The CDR3 bases are TGTGCCAGCAGCTACCATCTCGGAGACTCTGGAAACACCATATATTTT. The variable domain in full, with the rest retrieved from reference TRBV13 and TRBJ1-3, is AAGVIQSPRHLIKEKRETATLKCYPIPRHDTVYWYQQGPGQDPQFLISFYEKMQSDKGSIPDRFSAQQFSDYHSELNMSSLELGDSALYFCASSYHLGDSGNTIYFGEGSWLTVV.

The rearrangement joins TRBV5-8 to TRBJ1-1; D is unresolved. This CDR3 has 14 amino acids. V dropped 3 bases and J dropped 0 bases, with 9 bases sitting between them. In germline, CDR1 is SGHTS, CDR2 YDEGEE. The CDR3 protein is CASSYTSMNTEAFF. CDR3 nucleotide sequence: TGTGCCAGCAGCTACACCTCCATGAACACTGAAGCTTTCTTT.

The chain carries TRBV27 and TRBJ1-4, with TRBD1 matching 9 bases. After removal of 5 bases from V and 0 bases from J, the junction contained 7 bases not matched to a gene. The germline gives CDR1 MNHEY, CDR2 SMNVEV (reference sequence). The CDR3 extends over 17 amino acids. The CDR3 DNA reads TGTGCCAGCAGTGGGACAGGGTATTCGGCAACTAATGAAAAACTGTTTTTT. As protein: CASSGTGYSATNEKLFF.